The next 5 T cell receptor beta chains were all read from a single sample in a study of identical twins. TCRdb re-called the 5' RACE reads through MiXCR, storing one row per CDR3 protein. The sample consists of approximately 600,000 distinct CDR3 sequences, roughly 9.9% of them appearing once. These same data were also listed under a study on yellow fever vaccine responses in identical twins.

The sample was PBMCs. These receptor sequences come from a woman in her late teens or twenties in good health.

The sample holds a few counts of this clonotype. The V gene is TRBV29-1, the J gene TRBJ2-7, with D hard to call. This CDR3 comprises 12 residues. The germline gives CDR1 SQVTM, CDR2 ANQGSEA. Trimming removed 7 bases from V and 0 bases from J, with 10 bases in between. CDR3 sequence (DNA): TGCAGCGCCGTGTGGCCCTCCTACGAGCAGTACTTC. Its protein is CSAVWPSYEQYF.

DNA of the CDR3: TGTGCCAGCAGTTTTGAACTCGACTACAATGAGCAGTTCTTC. This encodes CASSFELDYNEQFF. The V call is TRBV27, the J call TRBJ2-1, with D unclear. The ends were cut back, 3 bases at V and 3 bases at J, with 9 bases in the middle. Per the germline V gene, CDR1 is MNHEY and CDR2 is SMNVEV (reference sequence). This CDR3 contains 14 residues.

The rearrangement uses TRBV5-1 and TRBJ2-1; TRBD2 matches 11 bases. The V gene's germline CDR1 is SGHRS and CDR2 YFSETQ. V lost 10 bases and J lost 5; bases outside the gene matches: 8. The CDR3 runs to 14 residues. The CDR3 DNA follows: TGCGCCGGAAGCGTGACTAGCGGGAACAATGAGCAGTTCTTC. As protein: CAGSVTSGNNEQFF.

This chain uses TRBV29-1 with TRBJ2-6; D assignment may be TRBD1 or TRBD2 (5 bases each). The ends were cut back, 6 bases at V and 0 bases at J, with 12 bases in the middle. CDR1 and CDR2 (germline): SQVTM, ANQGSEA. There are 15 residues in the CDR3. The chain's CDR3 is CSVLGEFSGANVLTF. The CDR3 coding sequence is TGCAGCGTCCTGGGGGAGTTCTCTGGGGCCAACGTCCTGACTTTC. Filled out from reference TRBV29-1 and TRBJ2-6, the complete variable domain reads SAVISQKPSRDICQRGTSLTIQCQVDSQVTMMFWYRQQPGQSLTLIATANQGSEATYESGFVIDKFPISRPNLTFSTLTVSNMSPEDSSIYLCSVLGEFSGANVLTFGAGSRLTVL.

This clonotype was seen more than once but under ten times. The V and J genes are TRBV4-3 and TRBJ2-4; D is possibly TRBD2 (5 bases). V was shortened by 3 bases and J by 11 bases, with 11 bases between the two germline ends. Per the germline V gene, CDR1 is LGHNA and CDR2 is YSLEER. The CDR3 consists of 12 residues. Here the CDR3 DNA reads TGCGCCAGCAGCCACCGGACTGTCGTTCAGTACTTC. This encodes CASSHRTVVQYF.